Each of the 27 T cell receptor beta chains below was sequenced from the same sample in a study of blood T cell repertoires in COVID-19. TCRdb's table, derived via immunoSEQ multiplex PCR, lists solely in-frame clones and lacks some. The data show 55,000 to 80,000 clones, around 83% seen once. Sequencing was performed on peripheral blood. These receptors came from a human donor in a cohort sampled during active COVID-19.

The chain has TRBV11-2 and TRBJ2-3, with a tentative D call TRBD1 (6 bases). The CDR3 extends over 15 amino acids. V lost 1 base to trimming and J lost 2 bases, with 10 bases between them. Germline-derived CDR1 and CDR2 are SGHAT and FQNNGV. The CDR3 DNA reads as TGTGCCAGCAGCTTAGGGGACACTCTCACAGATACGCAGTATTTT. As protein: CASSLGDTLTDTQYF.

This clone was seen more than once but under ten times. The chain is built from TRBV27 and TRBJ2-7; D ambiguous. Germline V gene data show CDR1 as MNHEY and CDR2 as SMNVEV (reference sequence). V was pared by 5 bases and J by 2 bases, with 25 bases between. This CDR3 is 18 amino acids long. CDR3 nucleotides: TGTGCCAGCAGTCTCCACCCCGCACGTCTGCCGTCGGCCTACGAGCAGTACTTC. This encodes CASSLHPARLPSAYEQYF.

The rearrangement uses TRBV6-5 and TRBJ2-3; TRBD2 matches 9 bases. CDR3 length: 15 residues. V was clipped by 6 bases and J by 3 bases; unmatched bases: 7. The germline CDR1 and CDR2 sequences are MNHEY and SVGAGI. The chain's CDR3 is CASSAGTSRTDTQYF. In DNA, the CDR3 is TGTGCCAGCAGCGCCGGGACTAGCAGAACAGATACGCAGTATTTT.

This clone was detected only once. The V call is TRBV10-1, the J call TRBJ2-7; possibly TRBD2 for D (6 bases). CDR3 size: 18 residues. Trimming stripped 3 bases from V and 3 bases from J, with 24 bases between. Germline values: CDR1 WNHNN, CDR2 SYGVQD (reference sequence). The CDR3 sequence: CASSDAVAGGHRDYEQYF. DNA of the CDR3: TGCGCCAGCAGTGATGCTGTTGCCGGAGGGCATCGAGACTACGAGCAGTACTTC.

The V and J genes are TRBV5-5 and TRBJ2-1; 7 nucleotides line up with TRBD1. V shed 0 bases and J 6 bases; nucleotides not matched to a gene: 6. Germline CDR1 reads SGHKS; CDR2 reads YYEKEE (reference sequence). There are 15 residues in the CDR3. The CDR3 loop reads CASSLDVGQLNEQFF. The CDR3, as DNA: TGTGCCAGCAGCTTGGACGTGGGACAGCTCAATGAGCAGTTCTTC.

The J gene is TRBJ2-5, the V gene TRBV19; D gene unclear. The germline V and J ends were trimmed by 1 base and 5 bases, with 11 bases remaining between them. This CDR3 region has 14 residues. Germline CDR1 and CDR2: LNHDA and SQIVND (reference sequence). The chain's CDR3 is CASSIGEVMETQYF. The CDR3 nucleotides read TGTGCCAGTAGTATAGGAGAGGTTATGGAGACCCAGTACTTC. Full variable domain (missing parts from reference TRBV19 and TRBJ2-5): DGGITQSPKYLFRKEGQNVTLSCEQNLNHDAMYWYRQDPGQGLRLIYYSQIVNDFQKGDIAEGYSVSREKKESFPLTVTSAQKNPTAFYLCASSIGEVMETQYFGPGTRLLVL.

This rearrangement joins TRBV19 to TRBJ2-6, with D possibly matching TRBD2 (6 bases). Germline-derived CDR1 and CDR2 are LNHDA and SQIVND (reference sequence). With 8 bases removed from V and 6 bases from J, the gap between germline ends came to 20 bases. The CDR3 runs 16 residues. The CDR3 protein is CASGIRGTPEANVLTF. The DNA of the CDR3 is TGTGCCAGTGGAATTCGGGGGACCCCCGAGGCCAACGTCCTGACTTTC.

This clone has just one count. The chain links TRBV18 to TRBJ1-1, with 9 bases aligning to TRBD1. The CDR3 is 15 residues long. Unmatched junction bases numbered 7, after V lost 3 bases and J lost 5 bases. The germline CDR1 and CDR2 sequences are KGHSH and LQKENI. As DNA, the CDR3 is TGTGCCAGCTCACCTACCACAGGGGGCGGGACTGAAGCTTTCTTT. Protein: CASSPTTGGGTEAFF.

The chain joins TRBV19 to TRBJ2-7, with TRBD1 matching over 11 bases. The CDR3 has 15 amino acids. V gave up 3 bases and J gave up 3 bases; unmatched junction bases: 4. Per germline, CDR1 LNHDA and CDR2 SQIVND (reference sequence). The CDR3 is CASSIVGTGGYEQYF. In DNA, the CDR3 is TGTGCCAGTAGTATTGTGGGGACAGGGGGCTACGAGCAGTACTTC.

This clone showed up just once. CDR3: CASSSHTNNYGYTF. As DNA, the CDR3 is TGTGCCAGCAGTTCCCACACGAATAACTATGGCTACACCTTC. This chain connects TRBV28 to TRBJ1-2; D is ambiguous. Trimming took off 4 bases at V and 1 base at J, with 10 bases between the two ends. The germline V gene has CDR1 MDHEN and CDR2 SYDVKM. The CDR3 contains 14 residues.

CDR3 sequence reads: CASSQPPGTSGGALGGELFF. CDR3 nucleotide sequence: TGCGCCAGCAGCCAGCCCCCCGGGACTAGCGGGGGGGCCTTGGGCGGGGAGCTGTTTTTT. V usage is TRBV4-1 and J usage is TRBJ2-2, with 16 bases aligning to TRBD2. With V trimmed by 3 bases and J by 7 bases, 14 bases remained unmatched. CDR1 is MGHRA and CDR2 is YSYEKL in the germline V gene. The length of the CDR3 is 20 residues.

This sequence joins TRBV5-1 and TRBJ2-5; D call uncertain. With 2 bases removed from V and 5 bases from J, the gap between germline ends came to 7 bases. The CDR3 spans 12 residues. Germline V lookup: CDR1 SGHRS, CDR2 YFSETQ. The CDR3 spells CASSFSVETQYF. CDR3 DNA: TGCGCCAGCAGCTTTTCAGTGGAGACCCAGTACTTC.

The chain recombines TRBV19 with TRBJ2-5; 8 bases match TRBD2. With V trimmed by 6 bases and J by 4 bases, 22 bases remained unmatched. This CDR3 region has 19 residues. Germline lookup yields CDR1 LNHDA and CDR2 SQIVND (reference sequence). In DNA form, the CDR3 reads TGTGCCAGTAGCCCCGGAAGGGCTAGCGGGTTCTGGATCTTAGAGACCCAGTACTTC. Its protein is CASSPGRASGFWILETQYF.

The chain links TRBV7-9 to TRBJ1-5; tentatively, D is TRBD1 (5 bases). V dropped 5 bases and J dropped 6 bases, with 11 bases sitting between them. The CDR3 has 13 amino acids. Germline V gene sequence: CDR1 SEHNR, CDR2 FQNEAQ (reference sequence). CDR3: CASSPGGSQPQHF. The DNA for the CDR3 is TGTGCCAGCAGCCCCGGGGGGAGTCAGCCCCAGCATTTT.

The gene calls are TRBV19 and TRBJ2-1, with D possibly matching TRBD1 (6 bases). The germline V gene has CDR1 LNHDA and CDR2 SQIVND (reference sequence). V shed 7 bases and J shed 1 base, with 11 bases lying between them. The CDR3 loop spans 14 amino acids. CDR3 sequence (DNA): TGTGCCAGTAAGGACAGCTTATCCTACAATGAGCAGTTCTTC. Translating gives CASKDSLSYNEQFF.

The chain has TRBV19 and TRBJ1-5; perhaps TRBD1 as D (6 bases). The V end lost 5 bases, the J end lost 12 bases, and 20 bases lay between the germline ends. Looked up from germline, CDR1 is LNHDA and CDR2 is SQIVND (reference sequence). The CDR3 is 14 residues long. The CDR3 DNA reads as TGTGCCAGTAGTTCGGGAGGGGCACAGGGAAACCAGCATTTT. This gives the protein CASSSGGAQGNQHF.

The chain joins TRBV6-5 to TRBJ1-1; D uncertain. V lost 7 bases and J lost 1, with 16 bases in between. There are 15 residues in the CDR3. Germline assignment: CDR1 MNHEY and CDR2 SVGAGI. CDR3 region: CASTREAPPNTEAFF. CDR3 bases: TGTGCCAGCACCCGGGAGGCACCTCCGAACACTGAAGCTTTCTTT.

The chain joins TRBV5-1 to TRBJ2-1, with a weak D call TRBD1 (6 bases). The germline CDR1 and CDR2 sequences are SGHRS and YFSETQ. With 2 bases removed from V and 4 bases from J, the gap between germline ends came to 10 bases. This CDR3 region has 14 residues. The CDR3 protein is CASSLQGGYNEQFF. Here the CDR3 DNA reads TGCGCCAGCAGCTTACAGGGCGGGTACAATGAGCAGTTCTTC.

The genes are TRBV6-1 and TRBJ1-1; TRBD1 aligns across 9 bases. This CDR3 is built from 15 residues. The trim removed 0 bases at V and 4 bases at J, leaving 3 bases unmatched. From germline, CDR1 is MNHNS and CDR2 SASEGT. CDR3 protein: CASSEAGTGFTEAFF. CDR3 DNA sequence: TGTGCCAGCAGTGAAGCGGGGACAGGGTTCACTGAAGCTTTCTTT.

The CDR3 spells CASSLAAELPTNEKLFF. CDR3 bases: TGCGCCAGCAGCTTGGCCGCAGAACTACCAACTAATGAAAAACTGTTTTTT. This chain uses TRBV5-1 with TRBJ1-4; no clear D gene. The V and J ends lost 0 bases and 0 bases respectively, with 12 bases between them. Germline CDR1 SGHRS, CDR2 YFSETQ. This CDR3 contains 17 residues.

V is TRBV23-1 and J is TRBJ1-5, with a possible D match to TRBD1 (5 bases). TRBV23-1 is treated as an ORF (open reading frame) with a function not yet certain. The CDR3 spans 21 residues. The V end was cut by 1 base, the J end by 0 bases, with 25 bases between. The CDR3 DNA follows: TGCGCCAGCAGTCAATGGTGGCAGCCCAGGGTCGGCATATATAGCAATCAGCCCCAGCATTTT. This encodes CASSQWWQPRVGIYSNQPQHF.

The chain recombines TRBV15 with TRBJ1-6; 11 bases map to TRBD1. V was clipped by 2 bases and J by 4 bases; unmatched bases: 7. This CDR3 has 18 amino acids. The V gene's germline CDR1 is LNHNV and CDR2 YYDKDF (reference sequence). CDR3 amino acids: CATSRKGTGGRYNSPLHF. The CDR3 nucleotides are TGTGCCACCAGCAGAAAAGGGACAGGGGGAAGGTATAATTCACCCCTCCACTTT.

This clone was counted once. The chain employs TRBV5-1 and TRBJ1-1; D is uncertain. The V gene lost 1 base and the J gene lost 2 bases, with 18 bases spanning the gap. The CDR3 is 17 amino acids. Germline V gives CDR1 SGHRS, CDR2 YFSETQ. CDR3 coding DNA: TGCGCCAGCAGCTTGAGCTCGATGTCTGCTGGTAACACTGAAGCTTTCTTT. This translates into CASSLSSMSAGNTEAFF.

The rearrangement joins TRBV7-9 to TRBJ2-7, with 9 bases matching TRBD1. The CDR3 runs to 15 residues. The junction had 13 bases not matched to a gene; V was cut back by 6 bases and J by 7 bases. The germline gives CDR1 SEHNR, CDR2 FQNEAQ (reference sequence). The DNA for the CDR3 is TGTGCCAGCAGACCACGGGGGACAGGGCACGGAGAGCAGTACTTC. Its protein product is CASRPRGTGHGEQYF.

V is TRBV6-6 and J is TRBJ1-1; D gene uncertain. V was pared by 2 bases and J by 3 bases, with 4 bases between. The CDR3 consists of 12 residues. The V gene's germline CDR1 is MNHNY and CDR2 SVGAGI (reference sequence). CDR3 sequence (DNA): TGTGCCAGCAGTTACCCAGACACTGAAGCTTTCTTT. Amino acid sequence: CASSYPDTEAFF.

The CDR3 here is CASSQGERGYTF. CDR3 nucleotides: TGTGCCAGCAGCCAAGGGGAGCGGGGCTACACCTTC. This chain uses TRBV3-1 (or the pseudogene TRBV3-2) with TRBJ1-2; D gene ambiguous. Germline-derived CDR1 and CDR2 are LGHDT and YNNKEL (reference sequence). The CDR3 runs 12 residues. V lost 1 base, J lost 8 bases, and 8 bases lay in between.

This chain links TRBV7-9 with TRBJ2-1; TRBD2 aligns across 7 bases. The CDR3 has 17 amino acids. The J segment lost 4 bases and the V segment lost 1 base, leaving 10 bases of the junction unmatched. CDR1 SEHNR and CDR2 FQNEAQ come from the germline V gene (reference sequence). This CDR3 reads CASSLGLGPGGYNEQFF. The CDR3 DNA reads as TGTGCCAGCAGCTTAGGTCTTGGACCGGGGGGATACAATGAGCAGTTCTTC.